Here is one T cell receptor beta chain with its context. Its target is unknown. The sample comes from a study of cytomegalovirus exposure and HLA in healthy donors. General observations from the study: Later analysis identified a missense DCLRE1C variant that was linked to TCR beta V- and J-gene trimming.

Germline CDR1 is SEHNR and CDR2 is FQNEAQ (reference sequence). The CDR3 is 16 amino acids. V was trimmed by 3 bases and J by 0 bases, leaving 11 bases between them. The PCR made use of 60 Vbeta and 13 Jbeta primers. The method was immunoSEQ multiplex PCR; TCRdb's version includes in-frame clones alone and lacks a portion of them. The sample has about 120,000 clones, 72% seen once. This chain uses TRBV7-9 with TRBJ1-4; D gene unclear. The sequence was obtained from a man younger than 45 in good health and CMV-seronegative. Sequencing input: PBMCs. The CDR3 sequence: CASSLAALATNEKLFF. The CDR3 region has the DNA TGTGCCAGCAGCTTGGCCGCCCTTGCAACTAATGAAAAACTGTTTTTT.